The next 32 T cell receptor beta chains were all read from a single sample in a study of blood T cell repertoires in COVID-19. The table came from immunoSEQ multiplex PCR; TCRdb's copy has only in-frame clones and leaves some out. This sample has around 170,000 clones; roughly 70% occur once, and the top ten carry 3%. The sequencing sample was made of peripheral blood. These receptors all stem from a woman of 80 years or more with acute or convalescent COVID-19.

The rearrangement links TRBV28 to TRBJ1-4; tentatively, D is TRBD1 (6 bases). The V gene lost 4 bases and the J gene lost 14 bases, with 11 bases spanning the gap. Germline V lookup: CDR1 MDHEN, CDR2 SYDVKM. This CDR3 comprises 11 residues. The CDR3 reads CASSSGVWLFF. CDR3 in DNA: TGTGCCAGCAGTTCAGGGGTATGGCTGTTTTTT.

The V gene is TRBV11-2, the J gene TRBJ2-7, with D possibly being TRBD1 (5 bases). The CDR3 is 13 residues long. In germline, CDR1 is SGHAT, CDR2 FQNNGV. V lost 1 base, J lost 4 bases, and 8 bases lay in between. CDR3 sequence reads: CASSLGRAYEQYF. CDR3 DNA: TGTGCCAGCAGCTTAGGCAGGGCGTACGAGCAGTACTTC.

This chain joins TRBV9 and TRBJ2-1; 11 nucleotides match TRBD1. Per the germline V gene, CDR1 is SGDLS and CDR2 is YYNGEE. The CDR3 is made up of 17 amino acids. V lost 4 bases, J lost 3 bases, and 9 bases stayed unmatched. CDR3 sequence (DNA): TGTGCCAGCAGCCTACTCGCCGGGACAGGGGGCTACAATGAGCAGTTCTTC. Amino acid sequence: CASSLLAGTGGYNEQFF.

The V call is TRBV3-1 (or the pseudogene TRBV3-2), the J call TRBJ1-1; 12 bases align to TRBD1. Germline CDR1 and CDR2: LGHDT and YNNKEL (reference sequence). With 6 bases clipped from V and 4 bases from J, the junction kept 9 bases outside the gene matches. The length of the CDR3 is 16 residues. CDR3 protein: CASRRRDRGPGTEAFF. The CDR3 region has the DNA TGTGCCAGCAGACGGAGGGACAGGGGGCCGGGCACTGAAGCTTTCTTT.

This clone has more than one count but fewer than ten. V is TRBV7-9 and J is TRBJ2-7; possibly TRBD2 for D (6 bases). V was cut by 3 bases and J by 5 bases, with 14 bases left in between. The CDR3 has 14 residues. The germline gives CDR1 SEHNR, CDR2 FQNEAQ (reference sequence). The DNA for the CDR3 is TGTGCCAGCAGCTTCTCAGGGACTTTCAACGAGCAGTACTTC. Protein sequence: CASSFSGTFNEQYF. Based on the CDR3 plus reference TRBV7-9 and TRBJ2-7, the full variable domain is DTGVSQNPRHKITKRGQNVTFRCDPISEHNRLYWYRQTLGQGPEFLTYFQNEAQLEKSRLLSDRFSAERPKGSFSTLEIQRTEQGDSAMYLCASSFSGTFNEQYFGPGTRLTVT.

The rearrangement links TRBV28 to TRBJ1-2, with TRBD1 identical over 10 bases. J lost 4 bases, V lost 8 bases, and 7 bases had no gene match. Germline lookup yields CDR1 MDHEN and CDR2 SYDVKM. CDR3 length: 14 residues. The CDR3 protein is CASLGQGLAYGYTF. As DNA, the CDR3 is TGTGCCAGCCTGGGACAGGGGCTTGCCTATGGCTACACCTTC.

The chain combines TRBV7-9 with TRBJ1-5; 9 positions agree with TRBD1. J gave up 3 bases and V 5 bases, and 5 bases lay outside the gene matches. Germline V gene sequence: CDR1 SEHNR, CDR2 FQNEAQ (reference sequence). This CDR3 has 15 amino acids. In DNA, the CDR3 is TGTGCCAGCAGCCCACAGGGGGCGGTCAATCAGCCCCAGCATTTT. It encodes CASSPQGAVNQPQHF.

The CDR3 reads CASSPSGADQPQHF. CDR3 in DNA: TGTGCCAGCAGCCCGTCGGGAGCTGATCAGCCCCAGCATTTT. The chain recombines TRBV3-1 (or the pseudogene TRBV3-2) with TRBJ1-5; no firm D call. Per the germline V gene, CDR1 is LGHDT and CDR2 is YNNKEL (reference sequence). The CDR3 contains 14 residues. Trimming stripped 4 bases from V and 5 bases from J, with 12 bases between.

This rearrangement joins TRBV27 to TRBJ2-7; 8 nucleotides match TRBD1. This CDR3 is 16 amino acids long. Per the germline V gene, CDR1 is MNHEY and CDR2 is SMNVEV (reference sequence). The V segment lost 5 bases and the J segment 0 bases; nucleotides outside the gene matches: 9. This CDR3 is CASSPNGQGFSYEQYF. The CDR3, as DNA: TGTGCCAGCAGTCCAAACGGACAGGGATTCTCCTACGAGCAGTACTTC.

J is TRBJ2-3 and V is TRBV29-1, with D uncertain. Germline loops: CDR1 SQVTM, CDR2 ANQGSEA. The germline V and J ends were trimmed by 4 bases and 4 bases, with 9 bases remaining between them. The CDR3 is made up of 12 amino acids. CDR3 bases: TGCAGCGTTGTCGTGAGTGCAGATACGCAGTATTTT. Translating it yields CSVVVSADTQYF.

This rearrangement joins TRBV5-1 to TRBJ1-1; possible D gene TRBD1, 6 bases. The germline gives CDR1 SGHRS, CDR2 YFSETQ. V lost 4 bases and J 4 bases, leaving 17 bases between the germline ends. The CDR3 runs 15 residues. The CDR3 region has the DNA TGCGCCAGCAGCCCCGTAGGGGGTAGTTTCACTGAAGCTTTCTTT. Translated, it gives CASSPVGGSFTEAFF.

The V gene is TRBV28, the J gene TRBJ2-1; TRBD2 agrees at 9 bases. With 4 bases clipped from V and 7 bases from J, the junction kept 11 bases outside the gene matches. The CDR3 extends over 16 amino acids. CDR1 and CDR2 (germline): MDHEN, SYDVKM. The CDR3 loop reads CASSSPFGTSYNEQFF. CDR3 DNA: TGTGCCAGCAGTTCCCCCTTCGGGACTAGCTATAATGAGCAGTTCTTC.

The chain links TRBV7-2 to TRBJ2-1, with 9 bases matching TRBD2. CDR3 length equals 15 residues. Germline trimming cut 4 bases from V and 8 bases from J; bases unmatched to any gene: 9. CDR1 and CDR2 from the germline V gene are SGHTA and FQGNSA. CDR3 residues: CASSSTSGVRDEQFF. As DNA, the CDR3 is TGTGCCAGCAGCTCGACTAGCGGAGTCAGGGATGAGCAGTTCTTC.

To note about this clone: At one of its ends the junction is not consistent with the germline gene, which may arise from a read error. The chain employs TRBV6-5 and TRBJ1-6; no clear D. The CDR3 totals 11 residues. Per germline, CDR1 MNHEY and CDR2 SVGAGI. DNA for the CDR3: TGTGCCAGCTCCGATAATTCACCCCTCCACTTT. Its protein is CASSDNSPLHF.

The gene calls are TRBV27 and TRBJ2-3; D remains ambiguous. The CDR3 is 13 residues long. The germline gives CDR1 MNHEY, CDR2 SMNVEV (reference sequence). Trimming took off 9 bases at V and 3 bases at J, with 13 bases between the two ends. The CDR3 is CARCEEFTDTQYF. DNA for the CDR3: TGTGCCAGGTGCGAAGAATTTACAGATACGCAGTATTTT.

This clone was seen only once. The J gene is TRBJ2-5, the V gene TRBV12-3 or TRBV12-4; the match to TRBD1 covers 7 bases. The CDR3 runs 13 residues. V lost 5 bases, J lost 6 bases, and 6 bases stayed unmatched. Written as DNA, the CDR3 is TGTGCCAGCAGTCCAACAGGGGCGCAGACCCAGTACTTC. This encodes CASSPTGAQTQYF.

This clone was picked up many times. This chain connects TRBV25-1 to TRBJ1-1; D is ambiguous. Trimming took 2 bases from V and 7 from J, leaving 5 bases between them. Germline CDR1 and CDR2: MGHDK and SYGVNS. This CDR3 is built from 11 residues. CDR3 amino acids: CASSEGSEAFF. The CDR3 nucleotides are TGTGCCAGCAGTGAAGGGAGTGAAGCTTTCTTT.

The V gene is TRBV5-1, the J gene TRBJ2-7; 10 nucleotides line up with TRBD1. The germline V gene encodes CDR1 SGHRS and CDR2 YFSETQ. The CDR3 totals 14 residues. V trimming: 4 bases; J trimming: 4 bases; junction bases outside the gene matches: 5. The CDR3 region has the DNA TGCGCCAGCAGCCTTGGACAGGGGGAATACGAGCAGTACTTC. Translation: CASSLGQGEYEQYF.

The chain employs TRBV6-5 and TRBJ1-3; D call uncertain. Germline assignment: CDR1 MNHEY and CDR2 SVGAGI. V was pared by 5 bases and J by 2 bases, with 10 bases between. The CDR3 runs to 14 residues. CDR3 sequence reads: CASSPQTTGNTIYF. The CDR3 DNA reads TGTGCCAGCAGTCCACAAACTACTGGAAACACCATATATTTT.

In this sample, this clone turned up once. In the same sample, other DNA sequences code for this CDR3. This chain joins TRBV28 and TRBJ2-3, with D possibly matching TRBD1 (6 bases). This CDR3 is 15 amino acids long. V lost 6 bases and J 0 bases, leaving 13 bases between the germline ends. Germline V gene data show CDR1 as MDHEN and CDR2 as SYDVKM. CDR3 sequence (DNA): TGTGCCAGCAGCTCATCAGGGGCTAGCACAGATACGCAGTATTTT. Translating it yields CASSSSGASTDTQYF.

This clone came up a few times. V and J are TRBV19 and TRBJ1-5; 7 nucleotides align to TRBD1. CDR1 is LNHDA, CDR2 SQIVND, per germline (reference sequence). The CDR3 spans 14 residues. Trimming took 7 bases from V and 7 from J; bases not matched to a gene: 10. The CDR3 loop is CASTGAGGGQPQHF. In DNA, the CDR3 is TGTGCCAGTACCGGGGCAGGGGGTGGCCAGCCCCAGCATTTT.

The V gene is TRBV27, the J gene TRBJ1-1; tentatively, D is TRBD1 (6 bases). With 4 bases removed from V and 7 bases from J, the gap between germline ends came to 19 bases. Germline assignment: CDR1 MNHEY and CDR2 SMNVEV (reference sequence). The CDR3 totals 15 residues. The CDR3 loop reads CASSSPGLGAGEAFF. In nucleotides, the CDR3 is TGTGCCAGCAGTTCCCCCGGCCTGGGGGCCGGTGAAGCTTTCTTT.

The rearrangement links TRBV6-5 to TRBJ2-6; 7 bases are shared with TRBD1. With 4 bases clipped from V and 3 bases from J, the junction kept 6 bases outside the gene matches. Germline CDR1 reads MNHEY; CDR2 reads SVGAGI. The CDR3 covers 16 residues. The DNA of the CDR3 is TGTGCCAGCAGTTCCGCAGACAGGGATGGGGCCAACGTCCTGACTTTC. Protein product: CASSSADRDGANVLTF.

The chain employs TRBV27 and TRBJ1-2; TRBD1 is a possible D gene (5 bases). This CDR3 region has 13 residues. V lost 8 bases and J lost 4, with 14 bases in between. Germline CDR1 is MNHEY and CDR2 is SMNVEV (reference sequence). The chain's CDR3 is CASGAGEGYGYTF. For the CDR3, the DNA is TGTGCCAGCGGCGCGGGGGAGGGCTATGGCTACACCTTC.

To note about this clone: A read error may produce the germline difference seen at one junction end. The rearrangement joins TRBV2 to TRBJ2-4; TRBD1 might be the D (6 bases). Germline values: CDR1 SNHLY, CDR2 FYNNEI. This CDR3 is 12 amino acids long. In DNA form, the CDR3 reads TGTGCCAGCAGTGAAGGACAGGCCAATCGCAACTTC. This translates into CASSEGQANRNF. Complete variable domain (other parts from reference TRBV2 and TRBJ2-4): EPEVTQTPSHQVTQMGQEVILRCVPISNHLYFYWYRQILGQKVEFLVSFYNNEISEKSEIFDDQFSVERPDGSNFTLKIRSTKLEDSAMYFCASSEGQANRNFGAGTRLSVL.

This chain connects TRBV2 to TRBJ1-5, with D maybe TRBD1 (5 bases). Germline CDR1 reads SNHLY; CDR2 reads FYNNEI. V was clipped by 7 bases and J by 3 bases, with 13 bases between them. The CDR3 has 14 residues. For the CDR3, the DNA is TGTGCCAGCAACAGTGGACACCCCAATCAGCCCCAGCATTTT. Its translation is CASNSGHPNQPQHF.

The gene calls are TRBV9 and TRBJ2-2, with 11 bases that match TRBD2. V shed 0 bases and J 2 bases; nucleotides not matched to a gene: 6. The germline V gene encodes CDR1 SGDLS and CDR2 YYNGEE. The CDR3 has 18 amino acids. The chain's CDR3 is CASSVGGLAVINTGELFF. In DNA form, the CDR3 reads TGTGCCAGCAGCGTAGGGGGACTAGCGGTCATAAACACCGGGGAGCTGTTTTTT.

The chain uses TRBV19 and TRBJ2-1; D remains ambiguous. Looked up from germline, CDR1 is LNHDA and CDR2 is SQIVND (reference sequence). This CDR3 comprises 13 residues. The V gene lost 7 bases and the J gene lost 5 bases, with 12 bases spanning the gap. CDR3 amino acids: CASIGRVNNEQFF. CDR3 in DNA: TGTGCCAGTATCGGCCGGGTAAACAATGAGCAGTTCTTC.

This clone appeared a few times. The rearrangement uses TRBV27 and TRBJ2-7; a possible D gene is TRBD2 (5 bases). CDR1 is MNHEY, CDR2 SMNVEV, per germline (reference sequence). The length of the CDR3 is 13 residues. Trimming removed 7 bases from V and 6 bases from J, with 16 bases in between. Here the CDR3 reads CASTRQPGSEQYF. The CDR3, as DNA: TGTGCCAGCACCCGGCAGCCGGGGAGCGAGCAGTACTTC.

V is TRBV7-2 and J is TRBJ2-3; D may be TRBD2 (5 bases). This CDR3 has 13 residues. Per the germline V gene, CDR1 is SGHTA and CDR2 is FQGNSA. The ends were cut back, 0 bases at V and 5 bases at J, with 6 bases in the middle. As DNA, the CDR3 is TGTGCCAGCAGCTTAGCTAGCGAAGATACGCAGTATTTT. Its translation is CASSLASEDTQYF.

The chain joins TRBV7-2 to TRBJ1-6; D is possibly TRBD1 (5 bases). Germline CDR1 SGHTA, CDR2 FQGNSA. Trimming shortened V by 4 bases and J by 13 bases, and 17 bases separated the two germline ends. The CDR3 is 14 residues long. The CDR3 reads CASSSTTPGHPLHF. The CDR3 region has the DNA TGTGCCAGCAGCTCTACCACACCAGGGCACCCCCTCCACTTT.

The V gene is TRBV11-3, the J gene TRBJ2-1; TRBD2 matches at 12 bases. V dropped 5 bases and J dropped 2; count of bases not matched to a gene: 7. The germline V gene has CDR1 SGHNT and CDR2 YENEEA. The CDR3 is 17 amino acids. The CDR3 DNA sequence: TGTGCCAGCAGCCAGACTAGCGGGAGTGTCCCCTACAATGAGCAGTTCTTC. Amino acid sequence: CASSQTSGSVPYNEQFF.